These 9 T cell receptor beta chains originate from one sample sequenced in a study of T-cell reconstitution after alpha-beta-depleted transplantation in children. It was with unique molecular identifiers that the TCRbeta library was prepared. Via MiXCR, TCRdb re-called the PCR reads, giving one row per CDR3 protein. The sample has approximately 490,000 distinct CDR3 sequences; approximately 12% are singletons. The input for sequencing was PBMCs from the stem cell graft donor, taken from the stem cell graft. The receptors were sampled from a human donor who donated a stem cell graft to a child with combined immunodeficiency.

This chain links TRBV20-1 with TRBJ2-3, with a possible D match to TRBD1 (6 bases). This CDR3 is 14 amino acids long. V was shortened by 2 bases and J by 4 bases, with 13 bases between the two germline ends. CDR1 DFQATT and CDR2 SNEGSKA come from the germline V gene (reference sequence). CDR3 nucleotide sequence: TGCAGTGCTAGAAGGACAGCCCTGGCAGATACGCAGTATTTT. As protein: CSARRTALADTQYF.

J is TRBJ2-7 and V is TRBV9; TRBD2 aligns across 9 bases. The CDR3 length is 14 residues. The V gene end was trimmed by 3 bases and the J gene end by 5 bases; junction bases not matched to a gene: 6. Germline loops: CDR1 SGDLS, CDR2 YYNGEE. CDR3 amino acids: CASSAGLASHEQYF. The CDR3 region has the DNA TGTGCCAGCAGCGCCGGACTAGCGTCCCACGAGCAGTACTTC. Together with reference TRBV9 and TRBJ2-7, the CDR3 gives the full variable domain: DSGVTQTPKHLITATGQRVTLRCSPRSGDLSVYWYQQSLDQGLQFLIQYYNGEERAKGNILERFSAQQFPDLHSELNLSSLELGDSALYFCASSAGLASHEQYFGPGTRLTVT.

This clonotype was detected ten times or more. CDR3 in amino acids: CASSPDHEQYF. The CDR3 region has the DNA TGTGCCAGCTCACCCGACCACGAGCAGTACTTC. The chain joins TRBV18 to TRBJ2-7; unclear D gene. The V gene lost 3 bases and the J gene lost 5 bases, with 5 bases spanning the gap. Germline CDR1 is KGHSH and CDR2 is LQKENI. The CDR3 extends over 11 amino acids.

V gene TRBV6-2 or TRBV6-3 combines with J gene TRBJ1-1; D unresolved. The CDR3 is 17 residues long. The V and J ends lost 9 bases and 0 bases respectively, with 23 bases between them. Germline CDR1 and CDR2: MNHEY and SVGEGT. The DNA for the CDR3 is TGTGCCAGTCGGAGAGGTACTTTTCCGGGCATGAACACTGAAGCTTTCTTT. Residues: CASRRGTFPGMNTEAFF.

The rearrangement joins TRBV5-1 to TRBJ2-1, with 9 bases that match TRBD2. Germline assignment: CDR1 SGHRS and CDR2 YFSETQ. The CDR3 totals 16 residues. Trimming removed 8 bases from V and 4 bases from J; junction bases left unmatched: 13. CDR3 nucleotide sequence: TGCGCCAGAATGTTTAAGCGGGAGGAGGGGTACAATGAGCAGTTCTTC. Translated, it gives CARMFKREEGYNEQFF.

Details on this clonotype: This clone may be a read error of a much larger clone one base away. The chain carries TRBV5-1 and TRBJ2-1; TRBD2 aligns across 13 bases. V dropped 6 bases and J dropped 0; count of bases not matched to a gene: 9. The germline CDR1 and CDR2 sequences are SGHRS and YFSETQ. The CDR3 runs 18 residues. DNA of the CDR3: TGCGCCAGCATCGCCGGACTAGCGGGAGTAAGCTCCTACAATGAGCAGTTCTTC. Encoded protein: CASIAGLAGVSSYNEQFF. The variable domain in full, completed from reference TRBV5-1 and TRBJ2-1, reads KAGVTQTPRYLIKTRGQQVTLSCSPISGHRSVSWYQQTPGQGLQFLFEYFSETQRNKGNFPGRFSGRQFSNSRSEMNVSTLELGDSALYLCASIAGLAGVSSYNEQFFGPGTRLTVL.

The chain combines TRBV21-1 with TRBJ2-1; TRBD2, as called in the table, went unchecked against the DNA. TRBV21-1 is flagged as a pseudogene. The length of the CDR3 is 17 residues. The CDR3 reads CASSKVLGSGRKDEQFF. CDR3 sequence (DNA): TGTGCCAGCAGCAAAGTATTGGGTAGCGGGAGGAAGGATGAGCAGTTCTTC.

The sample holds a few counts of this clonotype. The chain carries TRBV6-5 and TRBJ2-5; 9 bases map to TRBD2. The CDR3 length is 15 residues. From germline, CDR1 is MNHEY and CDR2 SVGAGI. J lost 7 bases, V lost 2 bases, and 8 bases had no gene match. In nucleotides, the CDR3 is TGTGCCAGCAGTTACAGGCTAGCGGGGTTGGGGACCCAGTACTTC. Translated: CASSYRLAGLGTQYF.

This clonotype was recorded at least ten times. This chain joins TRBV5-1 and TRBJ1-1; the D is unclear. Germline-derived CDR1 and CDR2 are SGHRS and YFSETQ. V shed 0 bases and J shed 7 bases, with 13 bases lying between them. The CDR3 consists of 14 residues. As DNA, the CDR3 is TGCGCCAGCAGCTTGGCAACGCAGGCTAATGAAGCTTTCTTT. It yields the protein CASSLATQANEAFF.